These 13 T cell receptor beta chains were all obtained from the same sample, sequenced in a study of cytomegalovirus exposure and HLA in healthy donors. With 60 Vbeta and 13 Jbeta primers, the PCR was carried out. TCRdb keeps only in-frame clones here, not all; method: immunoSEQ multiplex PCR. The sample has fewer than 90,000 clones, just under 80% seen once. Sample: PBMCs. The source of these receptors is a male donor in good health and CMV-seropositive.

The V and J genes are TRBV19 and TRBJ2-6, with D tentatively TRBD1 (7 bases). V lost 9 bases and J lost 3, with 18 bases in between. Per the germline V gene, CDR1 is LNHDA and CDR2 is SQIVND (reference sequence). The CDR3 has 16 residues. Written as DNA, the CDR3 is TGTGCCAGCTCACCAGGGGGGTACGGTGGGGCCAACGTCCTGACTTTC. Its translation: CASSPGGYGGANVLTF.

The genes are TRBV19 and TRBJ2-7; D gene unclear. This CDR3 has 15 residues. Trimming stripped 0 bases from V and 1 base from J, with 10 bases between. Germline CDR1 LNHDA, CDR2 SQIVND (reference sequence). CDR3 bases: TGTGCCAGTAGTATAGATGCATATCTATCCTACGAGCAGTACTTC. It is translated as CASSIDAYLSYEQYF.

The chain joins TRBV7-7 to TRBJ2-1; TRBD2 matches at 11 bases. The V gene's germline CDR1 is SSHAT and CDR2 FNYEAQ (reference sequence). With V trimmed by 5 bases and J by 7 bases, 16 bases remained unmatched. This CDR3 is 18 amino acids long. As DNA, the CDR3 is TGTGCCAGCAGCCTAATAGACAGACTAGCGGGACCCCCTAATGAGCAGTTCTTC. Encoded protein: CASSLIDRLAGPPNEQFF.

This chain joins TRBV14 and TRBJ2-5; perhaps TRBD1 as D (5 bases). Germline-derived CDR1 and CDR2 are SGHDN and FVKESK. The V end was cut by 1 base, the J end by 4 bases, with 13 bases between. The CDR3 runs 15 residues. This CDR3 is CASSQGFRVPETQYF. CDR3 coding DNA: TGTGCCAGCAGCCAAGGATTCAGGGTTCCAGAGACCCAGTACTTC.

This sequence joins TRBV28 and TRBJ1-4, with TRBD1 as a possible D gene (6 bases). Germline lookup yields CDR1 MDHEN and CDR2 SYDVKM. This CDR3 contains 16 residues. V gave up 1 base and J gave up 7 bases, with 16 bases separating them. For the CDR3, the DNA is TGTGCCAGCAGTTTATCAAGTCAGGGGAGCCTTGAAAAACTGTTTTTT. This sequence encodes CASSLSSQGSLEKLFF.

This chain links TRBV4-1 with TRBJ1-2, with 9 bases identical to TRBD1. This CDR3 is built from 15 residues. The junction had 3 bases not matched to a gene; V was cut back by 0 bases and J by 4 bases. Looked up from germline, CDR1 is MGHRA and CDR2 is YSYEKL. The CDR3 DNA is TGCGCCAGCAGCCAAGACGGACAGGGGACCTATGGCTACACCTTC. This sequence encodes CASSQDGQGTYGYTF.

The rearrangement uses TRBV30 and TRBJ2-5; no clear D gene. The CDR3 consists of 11 residues. The germline gives CDR1 GTSNPN, CDR2 SVGIG (reference sequence). V lost 6 bases, J lost 0 bases, and 5 bases lay in between. CDR3 in DNA: TGTGCCTGTCATTACCAAGAGACCCAGTACTTC. Protein: CACHYQETQYF. The whole variable domain, remainder taken from reference TRBV30 and TRBJ2-5, is SQTIHQWPATLVQPVGSPLSLECTVEGTSNPNLYWYRQAAGRGLQLLFYSVGIGQISSEVPQNLSASRPQDRQFILSSKKLLLSDSGFYLCACHYQETQYFGPGTRLLVL.

The table lists this clone with a count of one. This rearrangement joins TRBV27 to TRBJ2-3; D not certain. V was pared by 3 bases and J by 4 bases, with 14 bases between. Germline CDR1 reads MNHEY; CDR2 reads SMNVEV (reference sequence). This CDR3 region has 15 residues. CDR3 nucleotides: TGTGCCAGCAGTTTTACGGGTCTCCTTGCAGATACGCAGTATTTT. This codes for CASSFTGLLADTQYF.

The chain recombines TRBV27 with TRBJ1-1; D uncertain. Trimming pared 2 bases from V and 3 bases from J, leaving 16 bases between. Germline V gene data show CDR1 as MNHEY and CDR2 as SMNVEV (reference sequence). The CDR3 has 16 amino acids. The CDR3 nucleotides read TGTGCCAGCAGTTTAGTGGCAGGCCTTTGGGACACTGAAGCTTTCTTT. Its translation: CASSLVAGLWDTEAFF.

There are a few counts of this clone. This chain uses TRBV5-5 with TRBJ2-7; maybe TRBD2 (6 bases). Germline CDR1 reads SGHKS; CDR2 reads YYEKEE (reference sequence). The CDR3 loop spans 14 amino acids. The V end lost 0 bases, the J end lost 0 bases, and 7 bases lay between the germline ends. DNA of the CDR3: TGTGCCAGCAGCTTGGGGACTAACTCCTACGAGCAGTACTTC. Protein sequence: CASSLGTNSYEQYF.

V gene TRBV28 combines with J gene TRBJ2-2, with TRBD2 matching 7 bases. The CDR3 spans 17 residues. V lost 5 bases, J lost 10 bases, and 19 bases stayed unmatched. The germline CDR1 and CDR2 sequences are MDHEN and SYDVKM. CDR3 nucleotide sequence: TGTGCCAGCAGTCTAACCAGCGGAGCGGGATGGGAACTGGAGCTGTTTTTT. Its translation: CASSLTSGAGWELELFF.

V gene TRBV28 combines with J gene TRBJ2-3; TRBD2 aligns across 7 bases. The V and J ends lost 6 bases and 0 bases, in that order; junction bases with no gene match: 15. Germline CDR1 is MDHEN and CDR2 is SYDVKM. This CDR3 contains 18 residues. CDR3 in DNA: TGTGCCAGCAGCCCCGGGAGGTGGGGAACCCCAAGCACAGATACGCAGTATTTT. Amino acids: CASSPGRWGTPSTDTQYF. The whole variable domain, remainder taken from reference TRBV28 and TRBJ2-3, is DVKVTQSSRYLVKRTGEKVFLECVQDMDHENMFWYRQDPGLGLRLIYFSYDVKMKEKGDIPEGYSVSREKKERFSLILESASTNQTSMYLCASSPGRWGTPSTDTQYFGPGTRLTVL.

DNA of the CDR3: TGTGCCAGTTCCGAATCAGCGGGAGGTAACACCGGGGAGCTGTTTTTT. This gives the protein CASSESAGGNTGELFF. The chain combines TRBV18 with TRBJ2-2, with 9 bases that match TRBD2. Trimming removed 9 bases from V and 2 bases from J; junction bases left unmatched: 10. Germline V lookup: CDR1 KGHSH, CDR2 LQKENI. This CDR3 comprises 16 residues.